The clone carrying this T cell receptor beta chain was seen a few times. Its cognate antigen is unknown. The sample is drawn from a study of beta chain features in type 1 diabetes. Broader study findings: In the patient group, naive, central memory and Treg TCRB repertoires seemed more alike than in the healthy donor group.

Expressed TCRB transcripts were sequenced because the isolated RNA had all been reverse transcribed beforehand. Produced via immunoSEQ multiplex PCR; TCRdb's table is partial and in-frame only. The data show 860,000 or so clones, with about 17% seen just once and 0.02% to 0.025% held by the top ten. What was sequenced was naive CD4+ T cells from blood. This clonotype was obtained from a woman under 30 in good health.

The CDR3 nucleotides read TGTGCCAGCAGTTCGGGACAGGGGGGGACTGAAGCTTTCTTT. Translated: CASSSGQGGTEAFF. The chain carries TRBV6-6 and TRBJ1-1; 11 bases match TRBD1. The CDR3 consists of 14 residues. Germline V gene lookup returns CDR1 MNHNY and CDR2 SVGAGI (reference sequence). Losses at the gene ends were 4 bases for V and 5 bases for J; bases not matched to a gene: 3.